Sequencing of this T cell receptor beta chain was carried out in a study of vaccination and CD4 T cells after COVID-19. Looking at the study overall: Post-COVID sampling occurred a median 101 days after diagnosis (range 35 to 161). Cultures serving as controls received a peptide pool (CEFX or HIV-1 Nef) or no peptide.

This clonotype came up once. Its matching antigen is unknown. Treatment specified: roughly ten-day PBMC culture with coronavirus spike peptide pools or control peptides (ViraFEST assay). ViraFEST used peptide pools to expand antigen-specific T cells before TCR sequencing. Fresh IL-2 medium was used to replace half of the medium on days 3 and 7. An Oncomine TCR Beta short-read assay was used to sequence the DNA from cultured CD4+ T cells. One entry per CDR3 protein, called by TCRdb with MiXCR from the PCR reads. The data contain thousands of distinct CDR3 sequences, more than 60% of them singletons. This CDR3 contains 12 residues. CDR1 is SQVTM, CDR2 ANQGSEA, per germline. V was cut by 4 bases and J by 5 bases, with 9 bases left in between.

The receptor comes from a human donor with COVID-19. The source material was cultured CD4+ T cells from blood, sampled after SARS-CoV-2 vaccination. This chain links TRBV29-1 with TRBJ1-5; D remains ambiguous. The CDR3 DNA reads as TGCAGCGTTGGCCACGACCATCAGCCCCAGCATTTT. Amino acid sequence: CSVGHDHQPQHF.